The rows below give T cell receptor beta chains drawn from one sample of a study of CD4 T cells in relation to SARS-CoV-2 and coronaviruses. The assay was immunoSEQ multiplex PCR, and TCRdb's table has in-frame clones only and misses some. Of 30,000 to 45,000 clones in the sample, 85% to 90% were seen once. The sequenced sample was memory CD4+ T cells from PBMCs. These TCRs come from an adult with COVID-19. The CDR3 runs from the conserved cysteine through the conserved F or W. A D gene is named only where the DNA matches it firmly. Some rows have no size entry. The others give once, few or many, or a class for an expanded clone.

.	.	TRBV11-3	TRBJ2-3	TGTGCCAGCAGCTCCGGCCGAATATACAGGGTGGACACAGATACGCAGTATTTT	CASSSGRIYRVDTDTQYF
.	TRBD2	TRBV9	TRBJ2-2	TGTGCCAGCAGCGTACTAAGCGGGGCACGGACCGGGGAGCTGTTTTTT	CASSVLSGARTGELFF
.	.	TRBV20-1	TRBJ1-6	TGCAGTGCAAGTGACAGCACCTATAATTCACCCCTCCACTTT	CSASDSTYNSPLHF
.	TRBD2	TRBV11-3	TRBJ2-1	TGTGCCAGCAAGGGGACTAGCGTCAATGAGCAGTTCTTC	CASKGTSVNEQFF
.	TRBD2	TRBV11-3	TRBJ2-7	TGTGCCAGCAGCTTAGATGGGCTAGCGGGGAACTACGAGCAGTACTTC	CASSLDGLAGNYEQYF
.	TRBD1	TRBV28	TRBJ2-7	TGTGCCAGCAGTACGGGACAGGGAACCTACGAGCAGTACTTC	CASSTGQGTYEQYF
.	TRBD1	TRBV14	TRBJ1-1	TGTGCCAGCAGTCGGGACAGGGTCCCTGAAGCTTTCTTT	CASSRDRVPEAFF
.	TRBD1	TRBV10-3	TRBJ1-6	TGTGCCATCAGTGGACAGGGTATTGTGAATAATTCACCCCTCCACTTT	CAISGQGIVNNSPLHF
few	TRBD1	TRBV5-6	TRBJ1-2	TGTGCCAGCAGCGCCCCGACAGGGGCGAATGGCTACACCTTC	CASSAPTGANGYTF
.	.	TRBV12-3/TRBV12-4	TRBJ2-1	TGTGCCAGCACCATGGGCAGGGAGCAGTTCTTC	CASTMGREQFF
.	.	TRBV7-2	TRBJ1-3	TGTGCCAGCAGTATCGAGGTGGCAGCTGGAAACACCATATATTTT	CASSIEVAAGNTIYF
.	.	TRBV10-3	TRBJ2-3	TGTGCCATCAGTGATCCCGAGGGGGGGCCTCCAAAGGCAGATACGCAGTATTTT	CAISDPEGGPPKADTQYF
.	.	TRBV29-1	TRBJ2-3	TGCAGCGTTGAGACCACTCTCGCAGATACGCAGTATTTT	CSVETTLADTQYF
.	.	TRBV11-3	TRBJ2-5	TGTGCCAGCAGCCTTAGCCTCCAAGAGACCCAGTACTTC	CASSLSLQETQYF
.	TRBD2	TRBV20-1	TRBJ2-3	TGCAGTGCTAGTTATCTAGCGGGGGGGGTCACAGATACGCAGTATTTT	CSASYLAGGVTDTQYF
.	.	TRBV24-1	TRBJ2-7	TGTGCCACCGCAGAAAAATTACCGGCGGCCTACGAGCAGTACTTC	CATAEKLPAAYEQYF
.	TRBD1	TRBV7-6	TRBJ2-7	TGTGCCAGCAGCCCTCAACCAGGGGGCTACGAGCAGTACTTC	CASSPQPGGYEQYF
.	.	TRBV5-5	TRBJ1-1	TGTGCCAGCAGCTTGGCCAGGGGGAACACTGAAGCTTTCTTT	CASSLARGNTEAFF
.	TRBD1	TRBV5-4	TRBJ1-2	TGTGCCAGCAGCTTCACCGGGACAGCTGCTGGCTACACCTTC	CASSFTGTAAGYTF
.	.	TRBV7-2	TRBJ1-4	TGTGCCAGCAGCCTACAGCGGTCAAGTGAAAAACTGTTTTTT	CASSLQRSSEKLFF
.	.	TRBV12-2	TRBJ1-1	TGTGCAAGTCGCAGAGTGGACATTTGGGGGGAGACTGAAGCTTTCTTT	CASRRVDIWGETEAFF
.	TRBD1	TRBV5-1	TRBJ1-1	TGCGCCAGCAGCCTGCAGGGGGACAAGACTGAAGCTTTCTTT	CASSLQGDKTEAFF
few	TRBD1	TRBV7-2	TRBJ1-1	TGTGCCAGCAGCTTAGATACAGGGGTCACTGAAGCTTTCTTT	CASSLDTGVTEAFF
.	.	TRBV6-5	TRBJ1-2	TGTGCCAGCAGCCTCGGGAGGCAAGGGTATGGCTACACCTTC	CASSLGRQGYGYTF
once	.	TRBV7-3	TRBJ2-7	TGTGCCAGCAGCCTCCCTCCTGGGCGCGAGCAGTACTTC	CASSLPPGREQYF
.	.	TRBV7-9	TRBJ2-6	TGTGCCAGCAGCCTCAGGGGTGGGGCCAACGTCCTGACTTTC	CASSLRGGANVLTF
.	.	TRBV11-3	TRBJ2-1	TGTGCCAGCAGCTTACCGGGACGGACATACAATGAGCAGTTCTTC	CASSLPGRTYNEQFF
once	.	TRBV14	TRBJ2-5	TGTGCCAGCAGCCCGTTGGAGACCCAGTACTTC	CASSPLETQYF
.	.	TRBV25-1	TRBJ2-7	TGTGCCAGCAGTGATTCGTGGATCTCCTACGAGCAGTACTTC	CASSDSWISYEQYF
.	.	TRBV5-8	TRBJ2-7	TGTGCCAGCAGAAGGTCCCCCTACGAGCAGTACTTC	CASRRSPYEQYF
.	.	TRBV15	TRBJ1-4	TGTGCCACCAGCAGAGCCCCGGTTGGGAAACTGTTTTTT	CATSRAPVGKLFF
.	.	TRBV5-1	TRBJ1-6	TGCGCCAGCAGCTATGACAGGCAAAATTCACCCCTCCACTTT	CASSYDRQNSPLHF
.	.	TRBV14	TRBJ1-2	TGTGCCAGCAGCCCCGGGGGGGGTAACTATGGCTACACCTTC	CASSPGGGNYGYTF
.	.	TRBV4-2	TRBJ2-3	TGTGCCAGCAGCCTCACAGAGATTAGCACAGATACGCAGTATTTT	CASSLTEISTDTQYF
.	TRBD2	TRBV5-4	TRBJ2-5	TGTGCCAGCAGCAAAGAGGGGACTATCCAAGAGACCCAGTACTTC	CASSKEGTIQETQYF
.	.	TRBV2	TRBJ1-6	TGTGCCAGCAGTGTTGCAGAGACGGGATCACCCCTCCACTTT	CASSVAETGSPLHF
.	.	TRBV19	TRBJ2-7	TGTGCCAGTAGTCTCGACGGCTACGAGCAGTACTTC	CASSLDGYEQYF
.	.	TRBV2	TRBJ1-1	TGTGCCAGCAGTCGGACTGATGGCGGCACTGAAGCTTTCTTT	CASSRTDGGTEAFF
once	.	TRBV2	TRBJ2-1	TGTGCCAGCAGCCCTGGATCTCCTATGGGCAATGAGCAGTTCTTC	CASSPGSPMGNEQFF
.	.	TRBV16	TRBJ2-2	TGTGCCAGCAGCCAAACATCAGGGATTTTCACCGGGGAGCTGTTTTTT	CASSQTSGIFTGELFF
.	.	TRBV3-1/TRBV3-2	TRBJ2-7	TGTGCCAGCAGCCAACGTAGCGTCTCCTACGAGCAGTACTTC	CASSQRSVSYEQYF
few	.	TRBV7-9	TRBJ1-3	TGTGCCAGCAGCGAAGGAGGGGTCGCTGGAAACACCATATATTTT	CASSEGGVAGNTIYF
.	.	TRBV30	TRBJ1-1	TGTGCCTGGAACGACTTGCAGGGTTTAATGAACACTGAAGCTTTCTTT	CAWNDLQGLMNTEAFF
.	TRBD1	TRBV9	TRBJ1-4	TGTGCCAGCAGCCGACAGGGACGGAATGAAAAACTGTTTTTT	CASSRQGRNEKLFF
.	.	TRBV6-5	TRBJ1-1	TGTGCCAGCCAGACAGGGAACACTGAAGCTTTCTTT	CASQTGNTEAFF
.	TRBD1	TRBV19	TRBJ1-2	TGTGCCAGTAGTATCGCAGGGGGCTATGGCTACACCTTC	CASSIAGGYGYTF
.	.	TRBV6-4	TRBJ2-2	TGTGCCAGCATTCTCCTGGTCGAAAACACCGGGGAGCTGTTTTTT	CASILLVENTGELFF
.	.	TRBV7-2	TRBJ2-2	TGTGCCAGCAGCTTAGTTGGCGGGGGCCCGAACACCGGGGAGCTGTTTTTT	CASSLVGGGPNTGELFF
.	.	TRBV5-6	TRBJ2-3	TGTGCCAGCAGCTGGGGTGGGAGGGGGGCCTGGACAGATACGCAGTATTTT	CASSWGGRGAWTDTQYF
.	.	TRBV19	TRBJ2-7	TGTGCCAGTAGTTTTAGGGTGGGCTTTGAGCAGTACTTC	CASSFRVGFEQYF
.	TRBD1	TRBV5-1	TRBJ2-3	TGCGCCAGCAGACAGACAGGGGCAGATACGCAGTATTTT	CASRQTGADTQYF
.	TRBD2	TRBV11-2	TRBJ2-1	TGTGCCAGCAGCTCCCGACTAGCGGGGGGCAACAATGAGCAGTTCTTC	CASSSRLAGGNNEQFF
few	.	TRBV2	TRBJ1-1	TGTGCCAGCAGTGAAGTGGCAGTTTCCACTGAAGCTTTCTTT	CASSEVAVSTEAFF
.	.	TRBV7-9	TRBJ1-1	TGTGCCAGCAGCTCCTTGACAGGTCTTAGTGAAGCTTTCTTT	CASSSLTGLSEAFF
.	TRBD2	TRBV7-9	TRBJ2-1	TGTGCCAGCGGACCGTTCTCGGGGGGGCCAACAATTGAGCAGTTCTTC	CASGPFSGGPTIEQFF
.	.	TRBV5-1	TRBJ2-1	TGCGCCAGCAGCTTGGGGGGGAATGAGCAGTTCTTC	CASSLGGNEQFF
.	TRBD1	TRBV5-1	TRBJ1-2	TGCGCCAGCAGCTCGGAACAGGGGGCGGGTGGCTACACCTTC	CASSSEQGAGGYTF